Sequencing of this T cell receptor beta chain was carried out in a study of Tregs in tolerant kidney transplant recipients. Study outcomes and limitations: For some patients, primers changed over time, blocking nucleotide-level comparison. Expanding Tregs on activated donor B cells appeared to best identify donor-specific TCRbeta clones. Biological reproducibility was not directly addressed, but technical replication error appeared minimal.

This clone turned up a few times. Its cognate antigen is unknown. Recipients received nonmyeloablative bone marrow transplants from related graft donors, with transient mixed chimerism. Unstimulated regulatory T cells (CD4+CD25+CD127-), CD4+CD25- non-regulatory cells, CD4 and CD8 cells were FACS-sorted from thawed PBMCs. Sequencing was performed with immunoSEQ multiplex PCR; in TCRdb, only in-frame clones are kept and a portion is missing. The sample consists of about 81,000 clones, 90% to 95% of them appearing once. Trimming took off 3 bases at V and 4 bases at J, with 9 bases between the two ends. This CDR3 region has 13 residues. Germline assignment: CDR1 KGHSH and CDR2 LQKENI.

The receptor's source is a human patient who received a combined kidney and bone marrow transplant. Some T cells may be provided by the graft donor. The material was CD4+ T cells from blood (PBMCs), obtained 24 months after the transplant. The chain joins TRBV18 to TRBJ1-2, with D possibly matching TRBD1 (6 bases). The CDR3 sequence: CASSPGQSYGYTF. CDR3 DNA: TGTGCCAGCTCACCCGGACAGAGCTATGGCTACACCTTC.